The 29 T cell receptor beta chains presented below share a single source sample, sequenced in a study of lymphopenia after photon versus proton radiotherapy. The method was immunoSEQ multiplex PCR; TCRdb's version includes in-frame clones alone and lacks a portion of them. The table shows about 65,000 clones, with 87% occurring only once. Specimen: peripheral blood, collected from a patient treated with proton-based radiotherapy. The receptors were sampled from a man older than 75 with esophageal cancer.

The chain is built from TRBV27 and TRBJ1-5, with D possibly matching TRBD1 (5 bases). V lost 5 bases and J lost 9, with 20 bases in between. The V gene's germline CDR1 is MNHEY and CDR2 SMNVEV (reference sequence). This CDR3 is 15 amino acids long. The CDR3 loop reads CASSPGTGGKRPQHF. The CDR3, as DNA: TGTGCCAGCAGTCCAGGGACGGGTGGGAAGAGGCCCCAGCATTTT.

Regarding this clone: One end of the junction varies from germline; a read error may be responsible. The chain couples TRBV6-5 to TRBJ2-7, with 11 bases that match TRBD2. The CDR3 runs 15 residues. The germline V gene encodes CDR1 MNHEY and CDR2 SVGAGI. The CDR3 spells CAISASGGSSYEQYF. CDR3 bases: TGTGCCATCAGTGCTAGCGGGGGGAGCTCCTACGAGCAGTACTTC.

DNA for the CDR3: TGCGCCAGCAGCTACGACAGTCATACCTTGAACACTGAAGCTTTCTTT. This encodes CASSYDSHTLNTEAFF. The chain has TRBV5-1 and TRBJ1-1, with a weak D call TRBD1 (5 bases). The CDR3 is made up of 16 amino acids. Germline V gives CDR1 SGHRS, CDR2 YFSETQ. The V and J ends lost 3 bases and 0 bases respectively, with 15 bases between them.

J is TRBJ2-3 and V is TRBV4-1, with D tentatively TRBD1 (6 bases). CDR1 MGHRA and CDR2 YSYEKL come from the germline V gene. The germline V and J ends were trimmed by 4 bases and 4 bases, with 15 bases remaining between them. This CDR3 is 15 amino acids long. CDR3: CASSPAPAGADTQYF. CDR3 nucleotide sequence: TGCGCCAGCAGCCCGGCCCCCGCAGGGGCAGATACGCAGTATTTT.

The rearrangement links TRBV7-2 to TRBJ1-5; D is unclear. The CDR3 runs 15 residues. The germline V gene encodes CDR1 SGHTA and CDR2 FQGNSA. Trimming shortened V by 2 bases and J by 9 bases, and 17 bases separated the two germline ends. As DNA, the CDR3 is TGTGCCAGCAGCTTATCTACCGGACCTCAATCGCCCCAGCATTTT. The encoded protein is CASSLSTGPQSPQHF.

This CDR3 reads CSVEAGGAETQYF. The DNA for the CDR3 is TGCAGCGTTGAAGCCGGGGGCGCAGAGACCCAGTACTTC. The V gene is TRBV29-1, the J gene TRBJ2-5, with D tentatively TRBD1 or TRBD2 (6 bases each). The germline CDR1 and CDR2 sequences are SQVTM and ANQGSEA. The CDR3 is 13 residues long. Deletions cut 1 base from V and 4 bases from J, with 10 bases between.

The genes are TRBV30 and TRBJ1-3; D uncertain. The CDR3 totals 14 residues. Germline V gene sequence: CDR1 GTSNPN, CDR2 SVGIG (reference sequence). The V gene lost 0 bases and the J gene lost 0 bases, with 6 bases spanning the gap. CDR3: CAWSVFDSGNTIYF. CDR3 DNA: TGTGCCTGGAGTGTGTTCGACTCTGGAAACACCATATATTTT.

The chain couples TRBV7-6 to TRBJ1-1; 12 bases agree with TRBD1. V lost 5 bases and J lost 5; bases outside the gene matches: 18. CDR1 is SGHVS and CDR2 is FNYEAQ in the germline V gene. This CDR3 comprises 19 residues. DNA of the CDR3: TGTGCCAGCAGCCACCCAAGAGGGGACAGGGGGCTGTGGAAGACTGAAGCTTTCTTT. Protein product: CASSHPRGDRGLWKTEAFF.

The V call is TRBV18, the J call TRBJ2-4; the D gene could be TRBD1 or TRBD2 (5 bases each). CDR3 length: 14 amino acids. The germline V and J ends were trimmed by 5 bases and 0 bases, with 8 bases remaining between them. Germline-derived CDR1 and CDR2 are KGHSH and LQKENI. CDR3 sequence reads: CASSLGEAKNIQYF. The CDR3 coding sequence is TGTGCCAGCTCATTGGGGGAAGCCAAAAACATTCAGTACTTC.

The V gene is TRBV5-1, the J gene TRBJ2-7; TRBD2 might be the D (6 bases). The CDR3 is made up of 14 amino acids. Germline CDR1 SGHRS, CDR2 YFSETQ. V lost 2 bases and J 3 bases, leaving 12 bases between the germline ends. CDR3 amino acids: CASSFDTGSYEQYF. CDR3 bases: TGCGCCAGCAGCTTTGATACCGGGAGCTACGAGCAGTACTTC.

The genes are TRBV19 and TRBJ2-5; TRBD1 agrees at 10 bases. V gave up 6 bases and J gave up 5 bases; unmatched junction bases: 18. CDR1 and CDR2 (germline): LNHDA, SQIVND (reference sequence). The CDR3 loop spans 18 amino acids. The CDR3 region is CASSPYRAGQGVGETQYF. The CDR3 region has the DNA TGTGCCAGTAGCCCATACCGAGCCGGACAGGGGGTGGGTGAGACCCAGTACTTC.

This chain links TRBV5-6 with TRBJ2-1; D remains unclear. V lost 0 bases and J 2 bases, leaving 12 bases between the germline ends. Looked up from germline, CDR1 is SGHDT and CDR2 is YYEEEE. The CDR3 runs to 16 residues. The CDR3 loop reads CASSLVWASTYNEQFF. CDR3 nucleotide sequence: TGTGCCAGCAGCTTGGTTTGGGCGTCGACCTACAATGAGCAGTTCTTC.

The table lists this clone with a count of one. This chain joins TRBV19 and TRBJ2-7; TRBD2 matches at 11 bases. From germline, CDR1 is LNHDA and CDR2 SQIVND (reference sequence). CDR3 length equals 15 residues. V shed 9 bases and J 5 bases; nucleotides not matched to a gene: 12. In DNA form, the CDR3 reads TGTGCCAGCTCTTCGACTAGCGGGATTATCCACGAGCAGTACTTC. This gives the protein CASSSTSGIIHEQYF.

This clone was seen a single time. This chain connects TRBV23-1 to TRBJ1-6; tentative D call: TRBD1 (6 bases). TRBV23-1 is treated as an ORF (open reading frame) with a function not yet certain. The CDR3 has 18 residues. V lost 0 bases, J lost 7 bases, and 19 bases lay in between. The CDR3 reads CASSQSSQGISGNSPLHF. In DNA form, the CDR3 reads TGCGCCAGCAGTCAATCCAGCCAGGGGATTTCGGGGAATTCACCCCTCCACTTT.

The V gene is TRBV11-3, the J gene TRBJ2-3, with D perhaps TRBD1 or TRBD2 (5 bases each). The CDR3 consists of 14 residues. Trimming removed 3 bases from V and 5 bases from J, with 12 bases in between. The germline V gene encodes CDR1 SGHNT and CDR2 YENEEA. In nucleotides, the CDR3 is TGTGCCAGCAGCTTGGGGACGGCAGAAGATACGCAGTATTTT. Its protein product is CASSLGTAEDTQYF. The full variable domain, rest sourced from reference TRBV11-3 and TRBJ2-3, is EAGVVQSPRYKIIEKKQPVAFWCNPISGHNTLYWYLQNLGQGPELLIRYENEEAVDDSQLPKDRFSAERLKGVDSTLKIQPAELGDSAVYLCASSLGTAEDTQYFGPGTRLTVL.

The chain recombines TRBV29-1 with TRBJ2-3; D may be TRBD2 (7 bases). The V gene's germline CDR1 is SQVTM and CDR2 ANQGSEA. Trimming cost V 0 bases and J 3 bases, with 19 bases left between them. The CDR3 consists of 17 residues. In DNA form, the CDR3 reads TGCAGCGTTGAAGATCGGCATATGGGGGGGCCGACAGATACGCAGTATTTT. Its protein product is CSVEDRHMGGPTDTQYF.

This chain joins TRBV6-1 and TRBJ2-5; 7 nucleotides line up with TRBD2. Germline lookup yields CDR1 MNHNS and CDR2 SASEGT. This CDR3 is 15 amino acids long. V trimming: 0 bases; J trimming: 3 bases; junction bases outside the gene matches: 4. The DNA of the CDR3 is TGTGCCAGCAGTGAAGCGGGGGGGAGAGAAGAGACCCAGTACTTC. Protein product: CASSEAGGREETQYF.

The gene calls are TRBV11-3 and TRBJ2-7; tentatively, D is TRBD1 (6 bases). This CDR3 has 12 residues. V lost 7 bases, J lost 3 bases, and 10 bases lay in between. CDR1 is SGHNT, CDR2 YENEEA, per germline. CDR3 in amino acids: CASKGRGYEQYF. CDR3 DNA sequence: TGTGCCAGCAAGGGCAGGGGCTACGAGCAGTACTTC.

The chain employs TRBV5-4 and TRBJ1-1; D uncertain. From germline, CDR1 is SGHNT and CDR2 YYREEE (reference sequence). V was trimmed by 4 bases and J by 0 bases, leaving 1 base between them. This CDR3 contains 11 residues. The CDR3 DNA follows: TGTGCCAGCAGCATGAACACTGAAGCTTTCTTT. It specifies CASSMNTEAFF.

This rearrangement joins TRBV5-6 to TRBJ2-7; the D is unclear. Germline assignment: CDR1 SGHDT and CDR2 YYEEEE. V was shortened by 4 bases and J by 2 bases, with 13 bases between the two germline ends. There are 14 residues in the CDR3. CDR3 coding DNA: TGTGCCAGCAGCCCCTGGACCCAAACCTACGAGCAGTACTTC. Protein sequence: CASSPWTQTYEQYF.

As regards this clone: Other DNA sequences in this specimen translate into the identical CDR3. V is TRBV7-9 and J is TRBJ2-5; no reliable D call. CDR3 length: 12 amino acids. The V gene lost 1 base and the J gene lost 4 bases, with 4 bases spanning the gap. Germline CDR1 and CDR2: SEHNR and FQNEAQ (reference sequence). Here the CDR3 DNA reads TGTGCCAGCAGCTTAGGGCTAGAGACCCAGTACTTC. Translated, it gives CASSLGLETQYF.

J is TRBJ2-3 and V is TRBV5-1, with a tentative D call TRBD2 (6 bases). V was shortened by 0 bases and J by 2 bases, with 16 bases between the two germline ends. CDR3 length: 17 residues. CDR1 and CDR2 from the germline V gene are SGHRS and YFSETQ. CDR3 region: CASSLGRAQRTTDTQYF. The CDR3, as DNA: TGCGCCAGCAGCTTGGGGAGGGCCCAGAGGACCACAGATACGCAGTATTTT.

The chain joins TRBV7-2 to TRBJ2-3; 10 nucleotides align to TRBD2. CDR1 is SGHTA and CDR2 is FQGNSA in the germline V gene. This CDR3 is 14 amino acids long. The V gene end was trimmed by 6 bases and the J gene end by 6 bases; junction bases not matched to a gene: 6. The CDR3 reads CASSYQRGGDTQYF. CDR3 coding DNA: TGTGCCAGCAGTTACCAGCGGGGGGGCGATACGCAGTATTTT.

The gene calls are TRBV19 and TRBJ1-3; 7 nucleotides match TRBD1. V lost 5 bases to trimming and J lost 6 bases; unmatched junction nucleotides: 10. The CDR3 contains 15 residues. CDR1 and CDR2 from the germline V gene are LNHDA and SQIVND (reference sequence). The CDR3 DNA reads TGTGCCAGTAGTGCTCACAGGGGCCTGGAAAACACCATATATTTT. The encoded protein is CASSAHRGLENTIYF.

The genes are TRBV18 and TRBJ2-7, with no clear D. Germline assignment: CDR1 KGHSH and CDR2 LQKENI. The CDR3 covers 12 residues. V lost 1 base to trimming and J lost 3 bases, with 4 bases between them. Written as DNA, the CDR3 is TGTGCCAGCTCACCACTGGGCTACGAGCAGTACTTC. It yields the protein CASSPLGYEQYF.

The V gene is TRBV7-2, the J gene TRBJ2-7; D is perhaps TRBD2 (6 bases). CDR3 size: 15 residues. CDR1 and CDR2 from the germline V gene are SGHTA and FQGNSA. V shed 5 bases and J shed 4 bases, with 18 bases lying between them. CDR3 sequence: CASSPQTGLTYEQYF. For the CDR3, the DNA is TGTGCCAGCAGCCCACAGACGGGACTGACTTACGAGCAGTACTTC.

The chain joins TRBV7-6 to TRBJ2-5; D is perhaps TRBD2 (6 bases). CDR1 and CDR2 from the germline V gene are SGHVS and FNYEAQ. The V end lost 1 base, the J end lost 5 bases, and 14 bases lay between the germline ends. The CDR3 spans 15 residues. The CDR3 reads CASSLGRGAGETQYF. The CDR3 DNA sequence: TGTGCCAGCAGCTTAGGACGCGGGGCAGGGGAGACCCAGTACTTC.

The CDR3 DNA is TGTGCCAGCAGCGGGGGGCCCCAACGGGATACGCAGTATTTT. Translated, it gives CASSGGPQRDTQYF. This chain joins TRBV9 and TRBJ2-3; possible D gene TRBD1, 6 bases. The length of the CDR3 is 14 residues. Germline V lookup: CDR1 SGDLS, CDR2 YYNGEE. With 3 bases removed from V and 6 bases from J, the gap between germline ends came to 14 bases. The variable domain in full, with the rest retrieved from reference TRBV9 and TRBJ2-3, is DSGVTQTPKHLITATGQRVTLRCSPRSGDLSVYWYQQSLDQGLQFLIQYYNGEERAKGNILERFSAQQFPDLHSELNLSSLELGDSALYFCASSGGPQRDTQYFGPGTRLTVL.

This chain joins TRBV5-6 and TRBJ2-2; D ambiguous. The germline V gene encodes CDR1 SGHDT and CDR2 YYEEEE. The CDR3 contains 12 residues. The V gene lost 2 bases and the J gene lost 6 bases, with 5 bases spanning the gap. The CDR3 here is CASSFVPGELFF. For the CDR3, the DNA is TGTGCCAGCAGCTTTGTCCCCGGGGAGCTGTTTTTT.